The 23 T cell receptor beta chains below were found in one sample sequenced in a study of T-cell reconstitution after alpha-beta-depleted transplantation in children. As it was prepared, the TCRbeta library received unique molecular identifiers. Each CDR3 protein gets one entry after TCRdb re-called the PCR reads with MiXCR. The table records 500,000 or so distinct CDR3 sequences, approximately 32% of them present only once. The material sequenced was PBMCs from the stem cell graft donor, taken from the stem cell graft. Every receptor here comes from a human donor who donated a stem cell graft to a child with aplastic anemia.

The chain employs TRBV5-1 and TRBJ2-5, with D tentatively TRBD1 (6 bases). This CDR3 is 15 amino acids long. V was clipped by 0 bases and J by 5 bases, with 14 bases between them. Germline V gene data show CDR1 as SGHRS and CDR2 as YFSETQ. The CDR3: CASSLGDRFGETQYF. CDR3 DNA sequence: TGCGCCAGCAGCTTGGGTGACAGGTTCGGGGAGACCCAGTACTTC.

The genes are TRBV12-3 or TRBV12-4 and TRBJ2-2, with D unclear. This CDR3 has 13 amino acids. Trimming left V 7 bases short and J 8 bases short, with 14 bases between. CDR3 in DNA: TGTGCCAGCACCCCGGATGAACCGGGGGAGCTGTTTTTT. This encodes CASTPDEPGELFF.

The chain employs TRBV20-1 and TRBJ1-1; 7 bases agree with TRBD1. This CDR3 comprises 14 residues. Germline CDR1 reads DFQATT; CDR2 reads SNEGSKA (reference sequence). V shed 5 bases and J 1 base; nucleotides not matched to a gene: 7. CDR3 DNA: TGCAGTGCTCCCGCGACAGGGAGGAACACTGAAGCTTTCTTT. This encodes CSAPATGRNTEAFF.

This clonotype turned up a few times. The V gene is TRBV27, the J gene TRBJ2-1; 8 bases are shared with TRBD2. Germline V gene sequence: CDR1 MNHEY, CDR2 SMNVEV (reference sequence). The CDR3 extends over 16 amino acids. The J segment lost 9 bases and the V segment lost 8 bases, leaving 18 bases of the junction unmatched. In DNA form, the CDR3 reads TGTGCCAGCGTATCTACGGGACTAGGTCCATTCGGTGAGCAGTTCTTC. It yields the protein CASVSTGLGPFGEQFF.

The CDR3: CASSLRTSGYTYNEQFF. CDR3 nucleotide sequence: TGCGCCAGCAGCCTCCGGACTAGCGGATACACTTACAATGAGCAGTTCTTC. This chain connects TRBV4-3 to TRBJ2-1; 10 bases fit TRBD2. The CDR3 extends over 17 amino acids. The trim removed 4 bases at V and 4 bases at J, leaving 10 bases unmatched. Germline values: CDR1 LGHNA, CDR2 YSLEER.

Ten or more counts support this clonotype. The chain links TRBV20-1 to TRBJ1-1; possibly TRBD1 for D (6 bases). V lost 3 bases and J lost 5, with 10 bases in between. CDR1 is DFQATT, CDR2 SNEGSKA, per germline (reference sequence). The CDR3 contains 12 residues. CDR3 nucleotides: TGCAGTGCTAGCGGGGGGGCGACTGAAGCTTTCTTT. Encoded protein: CSASGGATEAFF.

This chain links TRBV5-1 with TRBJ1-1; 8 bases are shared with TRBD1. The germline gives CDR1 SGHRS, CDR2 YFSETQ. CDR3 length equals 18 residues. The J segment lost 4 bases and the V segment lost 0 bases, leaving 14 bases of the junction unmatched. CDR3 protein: CASSLGTGGKRRSTEAFF. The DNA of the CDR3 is TGCGCCAGCAGCTTGGGTACAGGGGGAAAGAGAAGGAGCACTGAAGCTTTCTTT.

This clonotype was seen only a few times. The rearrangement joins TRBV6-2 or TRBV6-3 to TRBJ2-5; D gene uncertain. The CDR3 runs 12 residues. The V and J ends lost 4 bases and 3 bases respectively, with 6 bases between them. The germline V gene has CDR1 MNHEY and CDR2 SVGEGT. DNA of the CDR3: TGTGCCAGCAGTTTCACAAAAGAGACCCAGTACTTC. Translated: CASSFTKETQYF.

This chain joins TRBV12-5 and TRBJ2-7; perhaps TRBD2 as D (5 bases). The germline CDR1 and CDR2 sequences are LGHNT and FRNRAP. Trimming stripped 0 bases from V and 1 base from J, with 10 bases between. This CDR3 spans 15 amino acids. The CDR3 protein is CASGLVVATSYEQYF. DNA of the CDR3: TGTGCTAGTGGTTTGGTAGTAGCGACTTCCTACGAGCAGTACTTC.

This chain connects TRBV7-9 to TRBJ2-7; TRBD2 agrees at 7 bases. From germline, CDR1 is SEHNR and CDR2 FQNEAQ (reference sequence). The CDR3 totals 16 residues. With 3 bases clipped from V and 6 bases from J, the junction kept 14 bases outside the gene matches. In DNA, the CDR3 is TGTGCCAGCAGCTTTTCCGGGACTACCACTTTTCTCGAGCAGTACGTC. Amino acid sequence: CASSFSGTTTFLEQYV.

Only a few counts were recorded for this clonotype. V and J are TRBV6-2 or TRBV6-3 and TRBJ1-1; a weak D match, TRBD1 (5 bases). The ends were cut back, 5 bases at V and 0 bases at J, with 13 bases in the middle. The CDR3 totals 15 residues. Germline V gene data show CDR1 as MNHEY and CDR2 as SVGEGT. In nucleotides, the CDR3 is TGTGCCAGCAGTCCTCAGGGACGGATGAACACTGAAGCTTTCTTT. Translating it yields CASSPQGRMNTEAFF.

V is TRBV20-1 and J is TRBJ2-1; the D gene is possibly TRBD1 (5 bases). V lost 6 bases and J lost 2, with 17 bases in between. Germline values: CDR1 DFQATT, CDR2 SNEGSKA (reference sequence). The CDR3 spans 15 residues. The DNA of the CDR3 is TGCAGTGCATGCAGCAGGGTAGGGACCTACAATGAGCAGTTCTTC. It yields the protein CSACSRVGTYNEQFF.

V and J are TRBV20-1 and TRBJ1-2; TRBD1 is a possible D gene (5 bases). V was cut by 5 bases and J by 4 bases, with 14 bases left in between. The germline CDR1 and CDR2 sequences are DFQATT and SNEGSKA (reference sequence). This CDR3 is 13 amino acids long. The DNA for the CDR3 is TGCAGTGCTCTAGTCGGGGCGGGCTATGGCTACACCTTC. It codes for CSALVGAGYGYTF.

CDR3 sequence: CASSFSISGNTIYF. The CDR3 DNA is TGTGCCAGCAGTTTCAGTATATCTGGAAACACCATATATTTT. J is TRBJ1-3 and V is TRBV12-3 or TRBV12-4; D unclear. CDR3 length: 14 residues. V dropped 3 bases and J dropped 1 base, with 7 bases sitting between them.

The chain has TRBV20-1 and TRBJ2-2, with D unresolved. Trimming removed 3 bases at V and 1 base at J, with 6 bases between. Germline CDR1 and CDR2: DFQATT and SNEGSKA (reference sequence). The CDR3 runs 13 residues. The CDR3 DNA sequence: TGCAGTGCTAGCCAGATGAACACCGGGGAGCTGTTTTTT. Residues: CSASQMNTGELFF.

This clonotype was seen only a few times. The CDR3 is CSARDLLGVVHYEQYV. CDR3 sequence (DNA): TGCAGTGCTAGAGATCTATTGGGGGTAGTCCACTACGAGCAGTACGTC. The chain employs TRBV20-1 and TRBJ2-7; either TRBD1 or TRBD2 may supply D (5 bases each). V was pared by 0 bases and J by 3 bases, with 18 bases between. This CDR3 region has 16 residues. The germline V gene has CDR1 DFQATT and CDR2 SNEGSKA (reference sequence).

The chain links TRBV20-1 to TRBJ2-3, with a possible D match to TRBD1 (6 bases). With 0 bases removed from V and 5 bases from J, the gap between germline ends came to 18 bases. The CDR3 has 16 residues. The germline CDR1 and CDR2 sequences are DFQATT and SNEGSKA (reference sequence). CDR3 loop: CSARECRAGALDTQYF. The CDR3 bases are TGCAGTGCTAGAGAGTGTCGGGCAGGGGCACTAGATACGCAGTATTTT.

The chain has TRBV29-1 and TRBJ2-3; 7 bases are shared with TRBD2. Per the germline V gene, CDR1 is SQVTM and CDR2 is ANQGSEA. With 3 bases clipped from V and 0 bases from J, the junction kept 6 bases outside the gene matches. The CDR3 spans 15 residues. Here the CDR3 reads CSVDGSSGSTDTQYF. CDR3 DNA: TGCAGCGTTGACGGTTCTAGCGGAAGCACAGATACGCAGTATTTT.

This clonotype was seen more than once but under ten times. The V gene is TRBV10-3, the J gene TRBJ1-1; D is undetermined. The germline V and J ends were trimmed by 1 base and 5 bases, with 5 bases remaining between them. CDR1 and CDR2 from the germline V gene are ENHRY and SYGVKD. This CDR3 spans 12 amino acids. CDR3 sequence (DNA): TGTGCCATCAGTGAGTTCAGGACTGAAGCTTTCTTT. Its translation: CAISEFRTEAFF.

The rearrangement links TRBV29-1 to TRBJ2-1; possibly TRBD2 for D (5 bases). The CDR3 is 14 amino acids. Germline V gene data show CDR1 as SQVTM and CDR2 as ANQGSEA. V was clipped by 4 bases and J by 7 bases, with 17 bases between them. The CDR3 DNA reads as TGCAGCGTTGTGGGTCGTGGAGGAGAAAATGAGCAGTTCTTC. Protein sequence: CSVVGRGGENEQFF.

CDR3 loop: CASSRPTGGYTEAFF. As DNA, the CDR3 is TGTGCCAGCAGCAGACCGACAGGAGGCTACACTGAAGCTTTCTTT. The V gene is TRBV12-3 or TRBV12-4, the J gene TRBJ1-1; D is perhaps TRBD1 (6 bases). The CDR3 has 15 amino acids. V was trimmed by 6 bases and J by 3 bases, leaving 17 bases between them.

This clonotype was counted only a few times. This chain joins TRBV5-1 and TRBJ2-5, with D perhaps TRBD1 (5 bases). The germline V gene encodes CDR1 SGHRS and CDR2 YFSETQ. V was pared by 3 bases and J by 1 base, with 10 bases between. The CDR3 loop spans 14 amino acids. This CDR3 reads CASSSGWAQETQYF. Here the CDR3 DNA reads TGCGCCAGCAGCTCAGGGTGGGCCCAAGAGACCCAGTACTTC. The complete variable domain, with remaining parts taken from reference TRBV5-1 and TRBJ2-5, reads KAGVTQTPRYLIKTRGQQVTLSCSPISGHRSVSWYQQTPGQGLQFLFEYFSETQRNKGNFPGRFSGRQFSNSRSEMNVSTLELGDSALYLCASSSGWAQETQYFGPGTRLLVL.

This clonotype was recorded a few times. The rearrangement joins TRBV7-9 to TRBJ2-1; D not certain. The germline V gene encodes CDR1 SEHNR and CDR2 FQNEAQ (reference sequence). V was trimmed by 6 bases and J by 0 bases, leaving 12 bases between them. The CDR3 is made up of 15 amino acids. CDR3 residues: CASSPPGRSYNEQFF. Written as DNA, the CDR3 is TGTGCCAGCAGTCCCCCGGGCCGCTCCTACAATGAGCAGTTCTTC.